The clone carrying this T cell receptor beta chain was observed many times. The study used a library that attached unique molecular identifiers to individual cDNA molecules. As originally analysed: There were a median of roughly 100,000 TCRs per sample, with a range from 23,224 to 690,600. TCRdb redid the calling of the RACE reads with MiXCR, one entry per CDR3 protein. The V and J calls and clone size come from TCRdb's table, not from the authors' own analysis. There are 150,000 to 200,000 distinct CDR3 sequences in the sample; around 25% occur only once, and under 2.5% lies in the top ten. The time point here: patch test 3, about 24 weeks after DPC sensitization. Treatment here: therapeutic diphenylcyclopropenone sensitization with weekly scalp DPC. Sample donors consisted of patients with alopecia, aged 18 to 70 years, who were suitable for DPC. Unmatched junction bases numbered 8, after V lost 4 bases and J lost 6 bases. This CDR3 comprises 15 residues. Germline V CDR1 and CDR2: SGDLS, YYNGEE.

This sample is drawn from a study of human T cells and chemical hapten exposure. Study at large: For the roughly 23-week duration of the study, patients were given weekly doses of diphenylcyclopropenone on the scalp.

The TCR sequence derives from a woman aged 40 to 50 with alopecia areata. Some clones in this sample may be carry-over from other donors' samples. The source material was whole blood, sampled in connection with sensitization to the hapten diphenylcyclopropenone (DPC). The chain carries TRBV9 and TRBJ2-1; 9 bases agree with TRBD2. Here the CDR3 reads CASSSSGIGGNEQFF. In DNA form, the CDR3 reads TGTGCCAGCAGCTCTAGCGGGATAGGGGGCAATGAGCAGTTCTTC.